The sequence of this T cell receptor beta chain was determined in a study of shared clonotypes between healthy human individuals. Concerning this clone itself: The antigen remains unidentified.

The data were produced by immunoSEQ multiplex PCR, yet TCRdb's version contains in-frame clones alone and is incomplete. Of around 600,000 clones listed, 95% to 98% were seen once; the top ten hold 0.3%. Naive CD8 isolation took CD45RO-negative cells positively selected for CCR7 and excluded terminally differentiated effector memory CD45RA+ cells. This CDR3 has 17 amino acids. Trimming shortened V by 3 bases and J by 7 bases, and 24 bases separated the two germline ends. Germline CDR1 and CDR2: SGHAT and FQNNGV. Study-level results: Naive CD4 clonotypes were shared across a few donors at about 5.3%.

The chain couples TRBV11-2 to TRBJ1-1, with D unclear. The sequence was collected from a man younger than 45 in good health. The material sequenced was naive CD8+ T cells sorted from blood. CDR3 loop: CASSFGRGSAYQLEAFF. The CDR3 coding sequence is TGTGCCAGCAGCTTCGGCCGGGGATCCGCCTACCAACTTGAAGCTTTCTTT.